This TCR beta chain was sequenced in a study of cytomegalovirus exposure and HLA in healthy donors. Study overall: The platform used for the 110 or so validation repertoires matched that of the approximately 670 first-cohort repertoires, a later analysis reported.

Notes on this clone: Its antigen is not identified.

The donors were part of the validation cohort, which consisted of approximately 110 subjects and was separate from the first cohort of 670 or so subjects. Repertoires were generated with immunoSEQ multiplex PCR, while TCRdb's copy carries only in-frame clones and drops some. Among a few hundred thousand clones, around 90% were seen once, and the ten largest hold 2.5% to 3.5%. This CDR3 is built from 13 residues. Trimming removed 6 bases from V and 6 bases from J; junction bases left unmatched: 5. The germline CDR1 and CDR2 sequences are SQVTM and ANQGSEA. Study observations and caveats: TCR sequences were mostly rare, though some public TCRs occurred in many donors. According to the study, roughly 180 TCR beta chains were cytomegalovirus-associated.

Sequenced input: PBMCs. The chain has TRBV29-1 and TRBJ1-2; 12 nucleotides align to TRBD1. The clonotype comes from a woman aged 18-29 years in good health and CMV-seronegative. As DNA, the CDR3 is TGCAGCGTCTCCGGGACAGGGGGCAATGGCTACACCTTC. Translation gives CSVSGTGGNGYTF.